This T cell receptor (beta chain) stems from a study of early T cells in non-severe SARS-CoV-2 infection. Unique molecular identifiers (one per individual cDNA molecule) were attached. TCRdb processed the 5' RACE reads anew with MiXCR; each CDR3 protein has one entry. The sample contains 40,000 to 60,000 distinct CDR3 sequences, less than 4.5% of which appear only once. CDR1 is SQVTM, CDR2 ANQGSEA, per germline. The CDR3 extends over 14 amino acids. Germline trimming cut 6 bases from V and 2 bases from J; bases unmatched to any gene: 2. This clonotype was found many times. The target antigen is unknown. Study-wide points: Matches to VDJdb favored anti-spike CD8 responses and missed private and CD4 specificities.

The chain joins TRBV29-1 to TRBJ2-3, with TRBD2 identical over 13 bases. The sequencing sample was made of whole blood. The source is an adult who was a healthcare worker with PCR-confirmed SARS-CoV-2 infection or an uninfected control (not recorded which). CDR3 sequence: CSVGTSGATDTQYF. As DNA, the CDR3 is TGCAGCGTCGGGACTAGCGGGGCCACAGATACGCAGTATTTT.